This entry describes one TCR beta chain. What antigen it recognizes has not been identified. Within one base of it there is no much larger clone, and no base qualities were kept. The data belong to a study of human T cells and chemical hapten exposure (dated by TCRdb to the early 2020s). Describing the broader study: For sensitization, 2% DPC in acetone was applied to a 2 cm by 2 cm area of upper inner arm skin. Blood for TCR sequencing was provided by twenty-nine alopecia patients at one to four time points (pre-sensitization, 2, 6 and 24 weeks). Blood samples were taken from patients before sensitization (week 0) and at 2, 6 and about 24 weeks after DPC sensitization. The study tracked peripheral blood TCR repertoire changes in vivo during primary and secondary sensitization to the hapten diphenylcyclopropenone (DPC) in alopecia patients. Libraries were pooled for sequencing, and per-sample TCR yields varied mainly because of small differences in library volumes within the pool. Most of the patients in the cohort were female, and the cohort covered alopecia areata with under or over 50% scalp involvement, alopecia totalis and alopecia universalis. Weekly therapeutic DPC doses were additionally applied to the scalp of patients throughout the roughly 22-week study period. Patch testing was done on the upper back using Finn chambers containing 0.01% DPC, and results were scored after 6 days according to International Contact Dermatitis Research Group standards.

The time point label corresponds to: patch test 1, 2 weeks after DPC sensitization. The meaning of the sample's treatment or condition label: therapeutic diphenylcyclopropenone sensitization with weekly scalp DPC. At every patch-test visit, the blood draw took place before the patch test was put on. Patients were considered eligible if aged 18 to 70, diagnosed with alopecia and deemed suitable for DPC therapy, and patients were excluded if pregnant. Total RNA was isolated from unfractionated whole blood collected in Tempus Blood RNA tubes. The paper's findings and limits, for the study overall: No change with DPC sensitization was found in the number of TCRs above 1 in 1000 frequency, and no evidence of global repertoire structure alterations was found. A positive correlation was found between the number of PT1 expanded TCRs and patch test score, with significance reached at thresholds 8, 16 and 32 but not 4. Because all patients had alopecia, a presumed autoimmune disease, the immune response of the patients might differ from that of healthy individuals. Expanded TCRs formed significantly more large CDR3 similarity clusters than pre-sensitization or healthy control sets, consistent with antigen-driven responses. After repeated subsampling, changes were observed in the strength of the expansion versus patch-test correlation and in the threshold at which the correlation became significant.

Library preparation employed RACE. Sequenced on a NextSeq 500. During library preparation, unique molecular identifiers were attached to individual cDNA molecules so that TCRs could be counted quantitatively and reproducibly. Both TCR alpha and TCR beta chains were sequenced from each blood RNA sample. The published analysis was carried out like this. The median number of TCRs per sample was around 100,000, ranging from roughly 20,000 to 700,000. V, J and CDR3 annotation of the TCR reads was performed with the Decombinator software suite. For the PS versus PT1 abundance plots, all samples were subsampled to the same number of TCRs (28,000). TCRs were defined as expanded if absent before sensitization and observed at least eight times at the 2-week time point. In TCRdb, the public reads were trimmed at Q25 with fastp and aligned with MiXCR, with productive beta chains retained. Rows with one shared CDR3 protein collapse into an entry with the most common genes and DNA. Clone size and V and J calls follow TCRdb, not the original study. Here the sample has 300,000 to 400,000 distinct CDR3 sequences; 6% to 8.5% occur a single time. The leading ten clones occupy less than 10% of the sample.

The clonotype comes from a woman between 18 and 29 years old with alopecia areata. Some clones in this sample may be carry-over from other donors' samples. Sequenced here: whole blood, sampled in connection with sensitization to the hapten diphenylcyclopropenone (DPC).

The nucleotides read TGTGCCAGCAGTTACGGGCAGGCAAGTGAAGCTTTCTTT. This translates into CASSYGQASEAFF. Rearrangement joined TRBV6-5 to TRBJ1-1; confidence is insufficient to name the D gene. The CDR3 runs 13 residues from the cysteine to the phenylalanine. This entry keeps only the CDR3 DNA: 39 bases, framed from base 1. At the junction V is shortened by 2 bases and J by 7 bases, with 11 bases in between. For CDR1 and CDR2, the germline V gene lists MNHEY and SVGAGI.